Below, 29 T cell receptor beta chains from the same sample are listed, as sequenced in a study of T-cell memory formation after mild COVID-19. MiXCR, run by TCRdb on the 5' RACE reads, gives a single entry per CDR3 protein. The sample lists around 300,000 distinct CDR3 sequences, more than 13% occurring once. The sample consisted of PBMCs or a T cell subset sorted from them (not recorded which). Receptors were obtained from a man between 18 and 29 years old who had mild COVID-19 (a few samples of this study predate the infection). Cell type and time point are not known.

The chain uses TRBV7-9 and TRBJ1-1; a possible D gene is TRBD1 (6 bases). Germline CDR1 and CDR2: SEHNR and FQNEAQ (reference sequence). The V end lost 2 bases, the J end lost 3 bases, and 19 bases lay between the germline ends. CDR3 length: 17 residues. The CDR3 loop reads CASSLTQGTSRDTEAFF. CDR3 bases: TGTGCCAGCAGCTTAACGCAGGGGACCTCGCGGGACACTGAAGCTTTCTTT. Drawing the rest from reference TRBV7-9 and TRBJ1-1, the complete variable domain is DTGVSQNPRHKITKRGQNVTFRCDPISEHNRLYWYRQTLGQGPEFLTYFQNEAQLEKSRLLSDRFSAERPKGSFSTLEIQRTEQGDSAMYLCASSLTQGTSRDTEAFFGQGTRLTVV.

This clonotype was seen a few times. The chain carries TRBV21-1 and TRBJ2-7; the table's TRBD1 call for D was not verified on the DNA. TRBV21-1 represents a pseudogene. The CDR3 loop spans 14 amino acids. The CDR3 DNA reads TGTGCCAGCAGCAATGAGACAGGGGCGCGGGAGCAGTACGTC. Its protein is CASSNETGAREQYV.

This clonotype was detected only a few times. V gene TRBV12-3 or TRBV12-4 combines with J gene TRBJ2-5, with D perhaps assigned TRBD1 or TRBD2 (5 bases each). V was cut by 5 bases and J by 1 base, with 8 bases left in between. The CDR3 runs 13 residues. The chain's CDR3 is CASSGTLQETQYF. The CDR3, as DNA: TGTGCCAGCAGTGGGACCCTCCAAGAGACCCAGTACTTC.

The chain couples TRBV6-2 or TRBV6-3 to TRBJ1-1; D is uncertain. Between the trimmed V and J ends, which lost 1 base and 3 bases, there was a span of 12 bases. The CDR3 spans 15 residues. CDR1 and CDR2 from the germline V gene are MNHEY and SVGEGT. This CDR3 reads CASSYLGQLHTEAFF. As DNA, the CDR3 is TGTGCCAGCAGTTACTTGGGCCAGCTGCACACTGAAGCTTTCTTT.

The V call is TRBV5-4, the J call TRBJ2-1, with D hard to call. Trimming removed 3 bases from V and 9 bases from J, with 16 bases in between. Germline values: CDR1 SGHNT, CDR2 YYREEE (reference sequence). The CDR3 runs 14 residues. The DNA of the CDR3 is TGTGCCAGCAGCTCGCCGGCAGGCCCTAGTGAGCAGTTCTTC. The encoded protein is CASSSPAGPSEQFF.

In this sample, this clonotype turned up a few times. The chain uses TRBV15 and TRBJ1-5; unclear D gene. There are 16 residues in the CDR3. Germline assignment: CDR1 LNHNV and CDR2 YYDKDF (reference sequence). Trimming took 0 bases from V and 5 from J, leaving 14 bases between them. The CDR3 DNA reads as TGTGCCACCAGCAGAGATCTCTCGGGAATACATCAGCCCCAGCATTTT. Its protein product is CATSRDLSGIHQPQHF.

This clonotype was seen ten or more times. This chain joins TRBV20-1 and TRBJ2-5, with D tentatively TRBD2 (5 bases). The V gene lost 3 bases and the J gene lost 5 bases, with 10 bases spanning the gap. CDR3 length equals 12 residues. The V gene's germline CDR1 is DFQATT and CDR2 SNEGSKA (reference sequence). The CDR3 DNA follows: TGCAGTGCTAGGGCAGCGGTGGAGACCCAGTACTTC. The encoded protein is CSARAAVETQYF.

The sample holds a few counts of this clonotype. V is TRBV12-3 or TRBV12-4 and J is TRBJ2-7, with a possible D match to TRBD1 (6 bases). This CDR3 is built from 13 residues. V lost 1 base, J lost 6 bases, and 10 bases lay in between. The CDR3 loop reads CASSLVGASEQYF. The CDR3 DNA sequence: TGTGCCAGCAGTTTAGTGGGGGCATCCGAGCAGTACTTC.

This clonotype appeared a few times. This chain connects TRBV6-4 to TRBJ1-1; D gene uncertain. Per the germline V gene, CDR1 is MRHNA and CDR2 is SNTAGT. There are 13 residues in the CDR3. Trimming removed 5 bases at V and 1 base at J, with 8 bases between. CDR3 nucleotides: TGTGCCAGCAGTCGGGCGGAGAACACTGAAGCTTTCTTT. Protein sequence: CASSRAENTEAFF.

The gene calls are TRBV9 and TRBJ1-3; no definite D call. The CDR3 runs 11 residues. The germline V and J ends were trimmed by 2 bases and 7 bases, with 4 bases remaining between them. Germline CDR1 is SGDLS and CDR2 is YYNGEE. This CDR3 reads CASSVGNTIYF. DNA of the CDR3: TGTGCCAGCAGCGTCGGTAACACCATATATTTT.

The chain couples TRBV12-3 or TRBV12-4 to TRBJ1-2; possibly TRBD1 for D (5 bases). The length of the CDR3 is 11 residues. V was trimmed by 5 bases and J by 8 bases, leaving 9 bases between them. CDR3 in DNA: TGTGCCAGCAGTCTGGGGGAAGGCTACACCTTC. This sequence encodes CASSLGEGYTF.

The J gene is TRBJ2-2, the V gene TRBV7-9, with TRBD2 as a possible D gene (6 bases). The length of the CDR3 is 17 residues. Germline V gene data show CDR1 as SEHNR and CDR2 as FQNEAQ (reference sequence). V dropped 3 bases and J dropped 3 bases, with 17 bases sitting between them. CDR3 DNA: TGTGCCAGCAGCTTGGCCCGAGGAGGGCCGGACACCGGGGAGCTGTTTTTT. Translation: CASSLARGGPDTGELFF.

This clonotype was seen at least ten times. The chain joins TRBV7-9 to TRBJ2-7, with TRBD2 as a possible D gene (6 bases). This CDR3 spans 9 amino acids. Germline V lookup: CDR1 SEHNR, CDR2 FQNEAQ (reference sequence). The chain's CDR3 is CATSSAEYF. The DNA of the CDR3 is TGTGCAACTTCTAGCGCTGAGTACTTC.

This clonotype was detected only a few times. The chain carries TRBV6-5 and TRBJ2-1, with D tentatively TRBD1 or TRBD2 (5 bases each). The germline gives CDR1 MNHEY, CDR2 SVGAGI. The CDR3 spans 13 residues. Trimming pared 8 bases from V and 7 bases from J, leaving 15 bases between. The CDR3, as DNA: TGTGCCAGCCTGGAACCGGGACGGAATGAGCAGTTCTTC. Encoded protein: CASLEPGRNEQFF.

The chain couples TRBV5-1 to TRBJ2-3; D gene unclear. The V end lost 5 bases, the J end lost 0 bases, and 7 bases lay between the germline ends. Germline CDR1 and CDR2: SGHRS and YFSETQ. This CDR3 is 13 amino acids long. CDR3 residues: CASRFPSTDTQYF. The CDR3 coding sequence is TGCGCCAGCAGGTTCCCTAGCACAGATACGCAGTATTTT.

This clonotype occurred a few times. V gene TRBV5-6 combines with J gene TRBJ1-6, with a tentative D call TRBD1 (5 bases). CDR1 SGHDT and CDR2 YYEEEE come from the germline V gene. The CDR3 is made up of 14 amino acids. Trimming removed 0 bases from V and 8 bases from J, with 9 bases in between. CDR3 nucleotides: TGTGCCAGCAGCTTGGTTCAGGGTTATTCACCCCTCCACTTT. It specifies CASSLVQGYSPLHF.

This CDR3 reads CASSLVARATNYGYTF. The CDR3 bases are TGTGCCAGCAGTTTAGTGGCGCGGGCGACTAACTATGGCTACACCTTC. The chain joins TRBV27 to TRBJ1-2; no definite D call. CDR1 and CDR2 (germline): MNHEY, SMNVEV (reference sequence). The CDR3 spans 16 residues. V lost 2 bases, J lost 0 bases, and 13 bases lay in between.

This chain connects TRBV6-2 or TRBV6-3 to TRBJ2-1; D is perhaps TRBD2 (5 bases). Trimming took 2 bases from V and 0 from J, leaving 8 bases between them. CDR3 size: 15 residues. CDR1 and CDR2 (germline): MNHEY, SVGEGT. CDR3 amino acids: CASSYIGSSYNEQFF. In DNA form, the CDR3 reads TGTGCCAGCAGTTACATTGGGAGCTCCTACAATGAGCAGTTCTTC.

The chain carries TRBV6-5 and TRBJ2-7; 11 nucleotides agree with TRBD2. Germline V gene sequence: CDR1 MNHEY, CDR2 SVGAGI. The CDR3 consists of 15 residues. V trimming: 5 bases; J trimming: 0 bases; junction bases outside the gene matches: 3. CDR3: CASSPTSGSSYEQYF. DNA for the CDR3: TGTGCCAGCAGTCCTACTAGCGGGAGCTCCTACGAGCAGTACTTC.

This clonotype turned up a few times. This chain joins TRBV6-5 and TRBJ1-5; D is unresolved. Germline-derived CDR1 and CDR2 are MNHEY and SVGAGI. The length of the CDR3 is 15 residues. Trimming left V 0 bases short and J 11 bases short, with 17 bases between. The CDR3 sequence: CASSYSGPSSTTQHF. The CDR3 DNA is TGTGCCAGCAGTTACTCCGGGCCCAGCTCTACCACCCAGCATTTT.

This clonotype came up a few times. V is TRBV28 and J is TRBJ2-4; TRBD1 might be the D (6 bases). This CDR3 is built from 15 residues. The V end lost 6 bases, the J end lost 8 bases, and 20 bases lay between the germline ends. Germline CDR1 MDHEN, CDR2 SYDVKM. The CDR3 spells CASSLSVGQSHIQYF. Here the CDR3 DNA reads TGTGCCAGCAGCCTCTCCGTTGGACAGTCCCACATTCAGTACTTC.

This chain joins TRBV7-8 and TRBJ1-2, with D uncertain. Germline assignment: CDR1 SGHVS and CDR2 FQNEAQ. The V gene lost 3 bases and the J gene lost 8 bases, with 16 bases spanning the gap. This CDR3 is 14 amino acids long. The CDR3 DNA sequence: TGTGCCAGCAGCTTGGGAGGGTTCCCGGAGGGCTACACCTTC. Translated: CASSLGGFPEGYTF.

The chain links TRBV5-1 to TRBJ2-7; D is uncertain. The CDR3 runs to 13 residues. The V and J ends lost 0 bases and 2 bases respectively, with 6 bases between them. Per the germline V gene, CDR1 is SGHRS and CDR2 is YFSETQ. CDR3 DNA sequence: TGCGCCAGCAGCTTGGGACCAGCCTACGAGCAGTACGTC. Its protein is CASSLGPAYEQYV.

This clonotype was counted between two and nine times. The chain combines TRBV6-1 with TRBJ2-5, with D tentatively TRBD2 (5 bases). V lost 7 bases to trimming and J lost 4 bases, with 10 bases between them. The CDR3 is 12 amino acids. The germline gives CDR1 MNHNS, CDR2 SASEGT. CDR3 in amino acids: CASIRERETQYF. CDR3 coding DNA: TGTGCCAGCATAAGGGAGCGAGAGACCCAGTACTTC.

The rearrangement links TRBV27 to TRBJ2-3, with D perhaps being TRBD1 or TRBD2 (5 bases each). The germline V and J ends were trimmed by 8 bases and 3 bases, with 15 bases remaining between them. The CDR3 totals 14 residues. CDR1 is MNHEY and CDR2 is SMNVEV in the germline V gene (reference sequence). CDR3 nucleotides: TGTGCCAGCGCTCCATGGGGCGGGACAGATACGCAGTATTTT. This sequence encodes CASAPWGGTDTQYF.

Comments on this clonotype: A much larger clone differs from this one at a single base, so this may be a read error. The rearrangement links TRBV12-3 or TRBV12-4 to TRBJ1-1; 9 bases line up with TRBD1. The CDR3 loop spans 14 amino acids. The CDR3 nucleotides read TGTGCCAGCAGTTCCGGACAGGGGAACAATGAAGCTTTCTTT. This sequence encodes CASSSGQGNNEAFF.

The chain recombines TRBV5-1 with TRBJ1-1; TRBD1 is a possible D gene (6 bases). Trimming took 0 bases from V and 10 from J, leaving 13 bases between them. Germline CDR1 SGHRS, CDR2 YFSETQ. The length of the CDR3 is 13 residues. This chain's CDR3 is CASSLAVRGAAFF. CDR3 coding DNA: TGCGCCAGCAGCTTGGCGGTTAGGGGGGCAGCTTTCTTT.

This clonotype was counted ten times or more. The CDR3 is CAISGEGLEQFF. DNA for the CDR3: TGTGCCATCAGTGGCGAGGGCCTTGAGCAGTTCTTC. V usage is TRBV10-3 and J usage is TRBJ2-1; weak D call: TRBD2 (5 bases). Germline lookup yields CDR1 ENHRY and CDR2 SYGVKD. The CDR3 totals 12 residues. V dropped 4 bases and J dropped 9 bases, with 10 bases sitting between them.

The rearrangement joins TRBV6-5 to TRBJ2-5, with D maybe TRBD1 (6 bases). With 6 bases removed from V and 5 bases from J, the gap between germline ends came to 16 bases. Germline loops: CDR1 MNHEY, CDR2 SVGAGI. This CDR3 has 14 residues. In DNA form, the CDR3 reads TGTGCCAGCAGCTTGGGACACCTCAGGGAGACCCAGTACTTC. Encoded protein: CASSLGHLRETQYF.